This passage covers 6 T cell receptor beta chains from one sample sequenced in a study of shared clonotypes between healthy human individuals. CD45RO negativity and positive selection for CCR7 defined naive CD8 cells, a population that excluded terminally differentiated effector memory CD45RA+ cells. Sequencing used immunoSEQ multiplex PCR; TCRdb keeps in-frame clones, though not all of them. The repertoire holds about 2.1 million clones, with 85% to 95% as singletons. Input material: naive CD8+ T cells from PBMCs. Receptors were obtained from a man younger than 35 in good health. Some clones in this sample may be carry-over from other donors' samples.

The CDR3 is CASSWADHQPQHF. CDR3 sequence (DNA): TGTGCCAGCAGCTGGGCTGATCATCAGCCCCAGCATTTT. The chain is built from TRBV5-8 and TRBJ1-5, with D hard to call. The CDR3 loop spans 13 amino acids. Germline V lookup: CDR1 SGHTS, CDR2 YDEGEE. Trimming took off 3 bases at V and 5 bases at J, with 9 bases between the two ends.

The chain recombines TRBV6-1 with TRBJ2-7; maybe TRBD2 (5 bases). CDR3 length: 15 amino acids. The ends were cut back, 7 bases at V and 0 bases at J, with 16 bases in the middle. Per the germline V gene, CDR1 is MNHNS and CDR2 is SASEGT. The CDR3 reads CASTPQRVISYEQYF. In DNA form, the CDR3 reads TGTGCCAGCACCCCACAGAGGGTCATCTCCTACGAGCAGTACTTC.

The chain recombines TRBV4-1 with TRBJ2-1; D gene ambiguous. CDR1 and CDR2 (germline): MGHRA, YSYEKL. The CDR3 covers 14 residues. Trimming shortened V by 3 bases and J by 8 bases, and 14 bases separated the two germline ends. The CDR3 region is CASSHPDSFDEQFF. Written as DNA, the CDR3 is TGCGCCAGCAGCCACCCCGATAGTTTCGATGAGCAGTTCTTC.

The chain joins TRBV25-1 to TRBJ1-4, with D uncertain. Germline CDR1 MGHDK, CDR2 SYGVNS. The CDR3 has 15 amino acids. V lost 4 bases and J lost 7, with 16 bases in between. CDR3 sequence (DNA): TGTGCCAGCAGTGCCCACGGGTTGGGCCCTGAAAAACTGTTTTTT. Amino acid sequence: CASSAHGLGPEKLFF. Using reference TRBV25-1 and TRBJ1-4 for the parts outside the CDR3, the full variable domain is EADIYQTPRYLVIGTGKKITLECSQTMGHDKMYWYQQDPGMELHLIHYSYGVNSTEKGDLSSESTVSRIRTEHFPLTLESARPSHTSQYLCASSAHGLGPEKLFFGSGTQLSVL.

With respect to this clone: Other DNA sequences from this sample encode an identical CDR3 as well. The chain carries TRBV6-1 and TRBJ2-7; TRBD1 matches at 7 bases. Losses at the gene ends were 3 bases for V and 2 bases for J; bases not matched to a gene: 1. The CDR3 loop spans 13 amino acids. Germline V gene lookup returns CDR1 MNHNS and CDR2 SASEGT. CDR3 DNA: TGTGCCAGCAGTGAGGGACAGCCCTACGAGCAGTACTTC. Amino acids: CASSEGQPYEQYF.

This clone was seen only once. The V gene is TRBV9, the J gene TRBJ2-1; maybe TRBD1 (6 bases). This CDR3 region has 17 residues. V was pared by 0 bases and J by 4 bases, with 17 bases between. Germline lookup yields CDR1 SGDLS and CDR2 YYNGEE. The DNA for the CDR3 is TGTGCCAGCAGCGTAGGGACTCACAGGGAACTTTACAATGAGCAGTTCTTC. It yields the protein CASSVGTHRELYNEQFF.